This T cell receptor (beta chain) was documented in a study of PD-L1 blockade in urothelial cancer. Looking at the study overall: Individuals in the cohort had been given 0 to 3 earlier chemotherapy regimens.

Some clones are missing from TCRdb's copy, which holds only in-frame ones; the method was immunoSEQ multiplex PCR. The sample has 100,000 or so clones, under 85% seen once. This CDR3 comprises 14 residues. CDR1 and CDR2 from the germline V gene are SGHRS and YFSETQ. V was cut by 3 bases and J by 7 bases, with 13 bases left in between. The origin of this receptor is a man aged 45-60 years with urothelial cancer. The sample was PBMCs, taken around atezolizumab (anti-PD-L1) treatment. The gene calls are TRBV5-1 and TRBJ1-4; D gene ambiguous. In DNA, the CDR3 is TGCGCCAGCAGCTACTACGACGTGGGTGAAAAACTGTTTTTT. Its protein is CASSYYDVGEKLFF. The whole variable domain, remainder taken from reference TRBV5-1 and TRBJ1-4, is KAGVTQTPRYLIKTRGQQVTLSCSPISGHRSVSWYQQTPGQGLQFLFEYFSETQRNKGNFPGRFSGRQFSNSRSEMNVSTLELGDSALYLCASSYYDVGEKLFFGSGTQLSVL.